These 3 T cell receptor beta chains share one sample of origin, sequenced in a study of T cell changes during pregnancy in multiple sclerosis. Using immunoSEQ multiplex PCR, the repertoire was profiled, and TCRdb retains in-frame clones only, with some absent. The table records around 55,000 clones, 85% to 95% of them present only once. The sample in question was CD8+ T cells from peripheral blood mononuclear cells, obtained in the second trimester of pregnancy. The receptors come from a female donor with multiple sclerosis, enrolled in a pregnancy study.

J is TRBJ2-7 and V is TRBV5-1; 7 nucleotides agree with TRBD2. V lost 4 bases to trimming and J lost 0 bases; unmatched junction nucleotides: 7. In germline, CDR1 is SGHRS, CDR2 YFSETQ. CDR3 length equals 15 residues. CDR3 amino acids: CASSGRDDPSYEQYF. CDR3 nucleotides: TGCGCCAGCAGCGGGAGGGACGACCCCTCCTACGAGCAGTACTTC.

This clone is a singleton in its sample. The V call is TRBV7-8, the J call TRBJ2-1; D is perhaps TRBD1 (6 bases). There are 17 residues in the CDR3. V lost 4 bases and J lost 4, with 20 bases in between. CDR1 is SGHVS and CDR2 is FQNEAQ in the germline V gene. DNA for the CDR3: TGTGCCAGCAGCTCGGACCCAAGACAGGTGGGGTACAATGAGCAGTTCTTC. Translating gives CASSSDPRQVGYNEQFF. The entire variable domain, with the rest obtained from reference TRBV7-8 and TRBJ2-1, is as follows: GAGVSQSPRYKVAKRGQDVALRCDPISGHVSLFWYQQALGQGPEFLTYFQNEAQLDKSGLPSDRFFAERPEGSVSTLKIQRTQQEDSAVYLCASSSDPRQVGYNEQFFGPGTRLTVL.

CDR3 residues: CASSEGATRRQETQYF. The CDR3 bases are TGTGCCAGCAGTGAGGGGGCGACTAGAAGGCAAGAGACCCAGTACTTC. The chain joins TRBV27 to TRBJ2-5; weak D call: TRBD1 (7 bases). The V gene's germline CDR1 is MNHEY and CDR2 SMNVEV (reference sequence). The CDR3 is 16 residues long. Deletions cut 5 bases from V and 2 bases from J, with 18 bases between.